This T cell receptor (beta chain) derives from a study of shared clonotypes between healthy human individuals. As to this clone: Its antigen is unidentified.

Study-wide results and caveats: It was observed that roughly 4.8% of naive CD4 clonotypes were shared across several donors.

Here immunoSEQ multiplex PCR was the method, and the copy in TCRdb shows in-frame clones only, minus some. Of about 2.1 million clones in the sample, under 95% were seen once. Naivety among CD8 cells was defined by CD45RO negativity and positive CCR7 selection, thereby excluding terminally differentiated effector memory CD45RA+ cells. The CDR3 totals 12 residues. Looked up from germline, CDR1 is SEHNR and CDR2 is FQNEAQ (reference sequence). V dropped 9 bases and J dropped 7 bases, with 12 bases sitting between them. The chain carries TRBV7-9 and TRBJ2-2; no clear D. Sequenced sample: naive CD8+ T cells from PBMCs. The origin of this receptor is a man between 18 and 35 years old in good health. Some clones in this sample may be carry-over from other donors' samples. The CDR3 DNA sequence: TGTGCCAGGGACCACGATGTCGGGGAGCTGTTTTTT. Translated: CARDHDVGELFF.